Shown below are 32 T cell receptor beta chains from a single sample sequenced in a study of CD8 T cells in Susac syndrome. An amount of RNA that ranged from roughly 0.5 to 1 ug was reverse transcribed with random hexamers. MiXCR was run by TCRdb on the immunoSEQ multiplex PCR reads, yielding one entry per CDR3 protein. The sample lists around 150,000 distinct CDR3 sequences; roughly 95% were seen once. Sequenced material: CD4+ T cells from PBMCs. The receptors were sampled from a human donor with multiple sclerosis.

The gene calls are TRBV6-5 and TRBJ1-2; TRBD1 is a possible D gene (5 bases). Germline CDR1 reads MNHEY; CDR2 reads SVGAGI. This CDR3 has 12 amino acids. Trimming cost V 6 bases and J 8 bases, with 13 bases left between them. The CDR3 reads CASRDSSRGYTF. In DNA form, the CDR3 reads TGTGCCAGCAGAGACAGTTCAAGGGGCTACACCTTC.

The rearrangement joins TRBV12-3 or TRBV12-4 to TRBJ2-7; no firm D call. This CDR3 contains 14 residues. Trimming left V 6 bases short and J 3 bases short, with 15 bases between. CDR3 nucleotide sequence: TGTGCCAGCAGCTTACGAAGGGCCCTCTACGAGCAGTACTTC. This encodes CASSLRRALYEQYF.

The rearrangement links TRBV5-1 to TRBJ2-2, with a weak D call TRBD2 (6 bases). The ends were cut back, 4 bases at V and 5 bases at J, with 12 bases in the middle. Germline V gene lookup returns CDR1 SGHRS and CDR2 YFSETQ. The CDR3 sequence is 14 residues long. DNA of the CDR3: TGCGCCAGCAGCCTAGGGACTTCGACCGGGGAGCTGTTTTTT. This translates into CASSLGTSTGELFF.

The chain has TRBV7-8 and TRBJ2-7; 12 positions match TRBD2. V was pared by 0 bases and J by 2 bases, with 5 bases of the junction left unmatched. From germline, CDR1 is SGHVS and CDR2 FQNEAQ. This CDR3 region has 17 residues. The CDR3 coding sequence is TGTGCCAGCAGCTTAGCGACTAGCGGGAGAAGGGCCTACGAGCAGTACTTC. This sequence encodes CASSLATSGRRAYEQYF.

The rearrangement links TRBV7-9 to TRBJ2-7, with TRBD2 as a possible D gene (5 bases). CDR1 is SEHNR, CDR2 FQNEAQ, per germline (reference sequence). The V gene lost 4 bases and the J gene lost 0 bases, with 10 bases spanning the gap. The CDR3 consists of 14 residues. CDR3: CASSSDYPSYEQYF. CDR3 DNA: TGTGCCAGCAGCTCAGACTACCCCTCCTACGAGCAGTACTTC.

The chain is built from TRBV4-1 and TRBJ2-1, with 8 bases lining up with TRBD2. Germline CDR1 reads MGHRA; CDR2 reads YSYEKL. J lost 4 bases, V lost 4 bases, and 12 bases had no gene match. The length of the CDR3 is 17 residues. In DNA form, the CDR3 reads TGCGCCAGCAGCCTCCTACCCCTAACTAGCGGTTACAATGAGCAGTTCTTC. Translating gives CASSLLPLTSGYNEQFF.

The chain uses TRBV20-1 and TRBJ2-2; no clear D gene. Trimming removed 3 bases at V and 1 base at J, with 15 bases between. Germline CDR1 is DFQATT and CDR2 is SNEGSKA (reference sequence). The CDR3 runs to 16 residues. The CDR3 protein is CSASYMSFLNTGELFF. The DNA for the CDR3 is TGCAGTGCTAGTTATATGAGTTTTTTGAACACCGGGGAGCTGTTTTTT.

J is TRBJ2-3 and V is TRBV2; D assignment may be TRBD1 or TRBD2 (5 bases each). CDR3 length: 14 amino acids. Trimming left V 3 bases short and J 4 bases short, with 11 bases between. Germline loops: CDR1 SNHLY, CDR2 FYNNEI. Here the CDR3 DNA reads TGTGCCAGCAGTGACCTGGGGGAATCAGATACGCAGTATTTT. It codes for CASSDLGESDTQYF.

This clonotype occurred a few times. The rearrangement joins TRBV4-3 to TRBJ2-7; 13 nucleotides match TRBD2. The CDR3 has 15 amino acids. Germline CDR1 reads LGHNA; CDR2 reads YSLEER. J gave up 6 bases and V 4 bases, and 6 bases lay outside the gene matches. The DNA for the CDR3 is TGCGCCAGCAGCCGAGGGACTAGCGGGGCGTCCGAGCAGTACTTC. Translating gives CASSRGTSGASEQYF.

The CDR3 loop is CSASGEFSAEAFF. The CDR3 DNA reads as TGCAGCGCTTCAGGGGAGTTTAGCGCTGAAGCTTTCTTT. The chain uses TRBV29-1 and TRBJ1-1; D may be TRBD1 (6 bases). Between the trimmed V and J ends, which lost 7 bases and 6 bases, there was a span of 18 bases. CDR1 SQVTM and CDR2 ANQGSEA come from the germline V gene. This CDR3 has 13 amino acids. The full variable domain, in which reference TRBV29-1 and TRBJ1-1 provide the parts outside the CDR3, is SAVISQKPSRDICQRGTSLTIQCQVDSQVTMMFWYRQQPGQSLTLIATANQGSEATYESGFVIDKFPISRPNLTFSTLTVSNMSPEDSSIYLCSASGEFSAEAFFGQGTRLTVV.

V and J are TRBV20-1 and TRBJ1-2, with D tentatively TRBD1 (6 bases). Trimming cost V 6 bases and J 4 bases, with 18 bases left between them. Looked up from germline, CDR1 is DFQATT and CDR2 is SNEGSKA (reference sequence). The CDR3 length is 14 residues. The CDR3 DNA reads TGCAGTGCAAACCGACAGGTGGAGGCCTATGGCTACACCTTC. Translated, it gives CSANRQVEAYGYTF.

The chain recombines TRBV14 with TRBJ2-4; D may be TRBD2 (6 bases). This CDR3 is built from 12 residues. From germline, CDR1 is SGHDN and CDR2 FVKESK. The V end lost 4 bases, the J end lost 11 bases, and 12 bases lay between the germline ends. The CDR3 DNA sequence: TGTGCCAGCAGCCGAATGGGGGGTTTTCAGTACTTC. It yields the protein CASSRMGGFQYF. The entire variable domain, with the rest obtained from reference TRBV14 and TRBJ2-4, is as follows: EAGVTQFPSHSVIEKGQTVTLRCDPISGHDNLYWYRRVMGKEIKFLLHFVKESKQDESGMPNNRFLAERTGGTYSTLKVQPAELEDSGVYFCASSRMGGFQYFGAGTRLSVL.

This clonotype was seen a single time. The V call is TRBV7-9, the J call TRBJ1-2, with 7 bases lining up with TRBD1. CDR1 and CDR2 (germline): SEHNR, FQNEAQ (reference sequence). V gave up 5 bases and J gave up 5 bases; unmatched junction bases: 5. The CDR3 contains 13 residues. The CDR3 DNA sequence: TGTGCCAGCAGCATAGGGACAGCGTATGGCTACACCTTC. The encoded protein is CASSIGTAYGYTF.

As to this clonotype: The limits of the CDR3 on the DNA are not certain, so only TCRdb's listed CDR3 is given. CDR3 loop: CASGVAGGIFF. The V and J genes are TRBV12-3 or TRBV12-4 and TRBJ1-1; the table's TRBD1 call for D was not verified on the DNA. The CDR3 region is 11 residues in length, termini included.

The V gene is TRBV28, the J gene TRBJ1-5; D uncertain. Germline assignment: CDR1 MDHEN and CDR2 SYDVKM. This CDR3 spans 12 amino acids. V lost 5 bases and J 5 bases, leaving 7 bases between the germline ends. In nucleotides, the CDR3 is TGTGCCAGCAGTGTCGGAGATCAGCCCCAGCATTTT. Encoded protein: CASSVGDQPQHF. The variable domain in full, completed from reference TRBV28 and TRBJ1-5, reads DVKVTQSSRYLVKRTGEKVFLECVQDMDHENMFWYRQDPGLGLRLIYFSYDVKMKEKGDIPEGYSVSREKKERFSLILESASTNQTSMYLCASSVGDQPQHFGDGTRLSIL.

This clonotype was counted a few times. The CDR3: CASSQGWGRSGNTIYF. CDR3 bases: TGTGCCAGCAGCCAAGGATGGGGACGCTCTGGAAACACCATATATTTT. This chain uses TRBV3-1 with TRBJ1-3; tentative D call: TRBD1 (5 bases). Germline lookup yields CDR1 LGHDT and CDR2 YNNKEL (reference sequence). CDR3 length equals 16 residues. Trimming removed 1 base from V and 0 bases from J, with 10 bases in between.

The rearrangement links TRBV30 to TRBJ1-2; TRBD1 is a possible D gene (5 bases). CDR1 GTSNPN and CDR2 SVGIG come from the germline V gene (reference sequence). V gave up 7 bases and J gave up 3 bases, with 15 bases separating them. This CDR3 region has 13 residues. CDR3: CASTQDSDYGYTF. The CDR3 coding sequence is TGTGCCTCAACACAGGATTCTGACTATGGCTACACCTTC.

The V and J genes are TRBV28 and TRBJ2-2; D uncertain. Trimming took 4 bases from V and 4 from J, leaving 7 bases between them. Germline CDR1 reads MDHEN; CDR2 reads SYDVKM. The length of the CDR3 is 13 residues. DNA for the CDR3: TGTGCCAGCAGTTATAGAGGCACCGGGGAGCTGTTTTTT. Its protein is CASSYRGTGELFF.

V and J are TRBV20-1 and TRBJ2-7; 10 nucleotides line up with TRBD2. The V gene end was trimmed by 3 bases and the J gene end by 0 bases; junction bases not matched to a gene: 8. Germline V gene lookup returns CDR1 DFQATT and CDR2 SNEGSKA (reference sequence). The CDR3 has 16 residues. The CDR3 sequence: CSASPIAGGSSYEQYF. The CDR3 nucleotides are TGCAGTGCTAGCCCGATAGCGGGGGGTTCCTCCTACGAGCAGTACTTC.

This chain links TRBV20-1 with TRBJ2-1; D might be TRBD1 (5 bases). This CDR3 region has 16 residues. Germline CDR1 DFQATT, CDR2 SNEGSKA (reference sequence). The V gene lost 4 bases and the J gene lost 8 bases, with 24 bases spanning the gap. In DNA, the CDR3 is TGCAGTGCTATCCCGCCAACCTCAGGGTTTACGGATGAGCAGTTCTTC. Protein: CSAIPPTSGFTDEQFF.

The chain combines TRBV10-3 with TRBJ1-5; possible D gene TRBD1, 5 bases. Germline V CDR1 and CDR2: ENHRY, SYGVKD. V was pared by 6 bases and J by 5 bases, with 11 bases between. The CDR3 covers 13 residues. The CDR3 DNA is TGTGCCATCAGCGGACAAATCGATCAGCCCCAGCATTTT. As protein: CAISGQIDQPQHF.

The V and J genes are TRBV3-1 and TRBJ2-1; no definite D call. Trimming left V 0 bases short and J 7 bases short, with 10 bases between. Germline CDR1 is LGHDT and CDR2 is YNNKEL (reference sequence). This CDR3 has 14 amino acids. The CDR3 is CASSQDFAANEQFF. In DNA form, the CDR3 reads TGTGCCAGCAGCCAAGATTTTGCAGCAAATGAGCAGTTCTTC.

The CDR3 coding sequence is TGCAGTGCTAGAGATCGCGGGGGGCGGGAGATAAGGAATGAGCAGTTCTTC. Its protein is CSARDRGGREIRNEQFF. This rearrangement joins TRBV20-1 to TRBJ2-1; 8 bases line up with TRBD2. CDR3 length equals 17 residues. V was pared by 0 bases and J by 7 bases, with 14 bases of the junction left unmatched. Germline CDR1 is DFQATT and CDR2 is SNEGSKA (reference sequence).

The J gene is TRBJ2-7, the V gene TRBV7-2; the D gene is possibly TRBD1 (6 bases). The CDR3 covers 13 residues. The germline V gene has CDR1 SGHTA and CDR2 FQGNSA. V lost 5 bases to trimming and J lost 7 bases, with 15 bases between them. CDR3 DNA: TGTGCCAGCAGCACCGGGACAATTCTGGAGCAGTACTTC. Encoded protein: CASSTGTILEQYF.

V gene TRBV20-1 combines with J gene TRBJ2-2; 7 bases are shared with TRBD1. The ends lost 5 bases at V and 7 bases at J; junction bases unmatched: 7. Germline values: CDR1 DFQATT, CDR2 SNEGSKA (reference sequence). The CDR3 length is 13 residues. DNA for the CDR3: TGCAGTGCTTCGACAGGGCGGAACGGGGAGCTGTTTTTT. Translating gives CSASTGRNGELFF.

The chain carries TRBV7-9 and TRBJ2-1; 10 bases fit TRBD2. V shed 6 bases, J shed 10 bases, and the junction held 3 bases outside the gene matches. The V gene's germline CDR1 is SEHNR and CDR2 FQNEAQ (reference sequence). The CDR3 is 12 residues long. The CDR3 nucleotides read TGTGCCAGCAGTCTTAGCGGGAGGGAGCAGTTCTTC. It is translated as CASSLSGREQFF.

The CDR3 DNA is TGTGCCAGCAGCCCTCCGGGGTTTTTGTTGCCCGGGGAGCTGTTTTTT. Protein product: CASSPPGFLLPGELFF. V and J are TRBV7-2 and TRBJ2-2, with a weak D call TRBD2 (5 bases). The CDR3 extends over 16 amino acids. Germline V gene lookup returns CDR1 SGHTA and CDR2 FQGNSA. Trimming cost V 5 bases and J 6 bases, with 19 bases left between them.

This chain links TRBV20-1 with TRBJ2-2, with 11 positions matching TRBD2. Germline trimming cut 5 bases from V and 2 bases from J; bases unmatched to any gene: 4. This CDR3 region has 15 residues. The V gene's germline CDR1 is DFQATT and CDR2 SNEGSKA (reference sequence). CDR3 sequence (DNA): TGCAGTGCTCGGGGACTAGCGGTAAACACCGGGGAGCTGTTTTTT. Its translation: CSARGLAVNTGELFF.

The chain links TRBV29-1 to TRBJ1-5; the match to TRBD1 covers 7 bases. This CDR3 contains 13 residues. Germline V gene data show CDR1 as SQVTM and CDR2 as ANQGSEA. Trimming at V came to 6 bases and at J to 7 bases, leaving 9 bases not matched to a gene. CDR3 bases: TGCAGCGTCGGGGAACAGGGGCCCCAGCCCCAGCATTTT. It yields the protein CSVGEQGPQPQHF. Full variable domain (outside the CDR3, taken from reference TRBV29-1 and TRBJ1-5): SAVISQKPSRDICQRGTSLTIQCQVDSQVTMMFWYRQQPGQSLTLIATANQGSEATYESGFVIDKFPISRPNLTFSTLTVSNMSPEDSSIYLCSVGEQGPQPQHFGDGTRLSIL.

The chain employs TRBV20-1 and TRBJ1-2; D uncertain. The CDR3 loop spans 12 amino acids. Trimming pared 8 bases from V and 2 bases from J, leaving 12 bases between. The germline V gene encodes CDR1 DFQATT and CDR2 SNEGSKA (reference sequence). The CDR3 loop reads CSTAGSNYGYTF. In DNA, the CDR3 is TGCAGTACCGCCGGTTCCAACTATGGCTACACCTTC.

V usage is TRBV12-3 or TRBV12-4 and J usage is TRBJ2-5, with 14 bases fitting TRBD2. After removal of 5 bases from V and 3 bases from J, the junction contained 5 bases not matched to a gene. This CDR3 has 16 amino acids. This CDR3 is CASSRTSGGPKETQYF. The CDR3 DNA is TGTGCCAGCAGTAGGACTAGCGGGGGGCCAAAAGAGACCCAGTACTTC.

V and J are TRBV4-3 and TRBJ1-2, with D possibly being TRBD1 (5 bases). V shed 0 bases and J shed 2 bases, with 10 bases lying between them. Germline-derived CDR1 and CDR2 are LGHNA and YSLEER. The CDR3 covers 15 residues. CDR3 region: CASSQDLGENYGYTF. For the CDR3, the DNA is TGCGCCAGCAGCCAAGATCTGGGGGAGAACTATGGCTACACCTTC.